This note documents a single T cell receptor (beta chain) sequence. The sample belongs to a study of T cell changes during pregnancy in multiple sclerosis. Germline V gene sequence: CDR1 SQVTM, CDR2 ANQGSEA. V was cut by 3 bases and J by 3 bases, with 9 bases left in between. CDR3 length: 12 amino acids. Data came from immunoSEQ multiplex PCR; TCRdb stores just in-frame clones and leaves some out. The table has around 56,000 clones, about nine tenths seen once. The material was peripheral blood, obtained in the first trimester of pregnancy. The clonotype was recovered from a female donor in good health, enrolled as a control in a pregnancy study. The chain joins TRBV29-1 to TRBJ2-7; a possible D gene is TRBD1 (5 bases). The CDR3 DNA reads TGCAGCGTTGAGACAGACCGCTACGAGCAGTACTTC. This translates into CSVETDRYEQYF.